This T cell receptor beta chain emerged from a study of T cell responses to AZD1222 COVID-19 vaccine. Study background: Second-dose groups at about 4 or about 12 weeks were pooled. Findings and caveats of the study: Baseline seropositivity characterized only a handful of AZD1222 recipients. Mostly white British, mostly female donors; authors suggested clonal diversity may be underestimated.

TCRdb keeps only in-frame clones here, not all; method: immunoSEQ multiplex PCR. This sample has about 110,000 clones, with about 92% found just once. Turning to this clone: Its antigen is still unknown.

Deletions cut 6 bases from V and 4 bases from J, with 11 bases between. The CDR3 spans 13 residues. This receptor was taken from an adult in good health. V is TRBV12-3 or TRBV12-4 and J is TRBJ2-3; D is unresolved. The sequenced sample was peripheral blood, obtained on day 0 of AZD1222 vaccination. The CDR3 loop is CASRPTTADTQYF. CDR3 sequence (DNA): TGTGCCAGCAGACCGACCACCGCAGATACGCAGTATTTT.